Listed below are T cell receptor beta chains from one sample, sequenced in a study of cytomegalovirus exposure and HLA in healthy donors. Produced via immunoSEQ multiplex PCR; TCRdb's table is partial and in-frame only. The table includes more than 150,000 clones, roughly 80% detected once. Material for sequencing was PBMCs. These receptors originate from a man aged 35 to 55 in good health and CMV-seropositive. Both conserved end residues are part of each CDR3. The order of the fields is D gene, clone size, J gene, V gene, CDR3 length, CDR3 protein, CDR3 DNA. The D gene is left open where the match is weak. The listing skips clone size in some rows; elsewhere it reads once, few, many or a size class.

>-|once|TRBJ2-1|TRBV7-2|14
CASSLYGVRGEQFF
TGTGCCAGCAGCTTATACGGGGTCCGGGGTGAGCAGTTCTTC
>-|-|TRBJ1-1|TRBV6-1|13
CASRSSGNTEAFF
TGTGCCAGCAGGTCGTCGGGGAACACTGAAGCTTTCTTT
>TRBD2|once|TRBJ2-3|TRBV5-1|15
CASSSGGGMTDTQYF
TGCGCCAGCAGTTCGGGCGGGGGAATGACAGATACGCAGTATTTT
>-|-|TRBJ2-1|TRBV19|15
CASSIGGGAINEQFF
TGTGCCAGTAGTATAGGAGGGGGGGCCATCAATGAGCAGTTCTTC
>TRBD1|-|TRBJ2-7|TRBV7-9|17
CASTHPGTGPYTDEQYF
TGTGCCAGCACCCACCCCGGGACAGGGCCATATACGGACGAGCAGTACTTC
>-|-|TRBJ2-3|TRBV2|14
CASSVVLSKDTQYF
TGTGCCAGCAGTGTTGTCCTATCCAAAGATACGCAGTATTTT
>-|-|TRBJ2-2|TRBV29-1|13
CSVDQGRIGELFF
TGCAGCGTTGATCAGGGGCGCATCGGGGAGCTGTTTTTT
>TRBD1|-|TRBJ1-6|TRBV5-6|13
CASSFRTGPSLHF
TGTGCCAGCAGCTTTCGGACAGGGCCATCCCTCCACTTT
>TRBD1|-|TRBJ2-4|TRBV5-1|15
CASSRGQGAGTIQYF
TGCGCCAGCAGCCGGGGACAGGGAGCGGGAACCATTCAGTACTTC
>TRBD1|once|TRBJ2-7|TRBV11-2|15
CASSLWDRAHYEQYF
TGTGCCAGCAGCTTGTGGGACAGAGCTCACTACGAGCAGTACTTC
>-|-|TRBJ2-7|TRBV7-8|14
CASTEASPVYEQYF
TGTGCCAGCACCGAGGCTAGTCCCGTGTACGAGCAGTACTTC
>TRBD1|-|TRBJ1-1|TRBV6-6|13
CASSSPQGAQAFF
TGTGCCAGCAGTTCCCCCCAGGGGGCGCAAGCTTTCTTT
>TRBD1|-|TRBJ2-5|TRBV5-4|13
CASSQTGEETQYF
TGTGCCAGCAGCCAGACAGGGGAGGAGACCCAGTACTTC
>-|-|TRBJ2-6|TRBV21-1|20
CASPIDPKGKWSSGANVLTF
TGTGCCAGCCCAATAGACCCAAAGGGGAAATGGTCGTCTGGGGCCAACGTCCTGACTTTC
>TRBD1|-|TRBJ2-2|TRBV7-6|16
CASSLEGAGSTGELFF
TGTGCCAGCAGCTTAGAGGGGGCCGGCTCCACCGGGGAGCTGTTTTTT
>TRBD1|few|TRBJ1-1|TRBV4-3|15
CASSQKQGPNTEAFF
TGCGCCAGCAGCCAGAAACAGGGGCCGAACACTGAAGCTTTCTTT